These 22 T cell receptor beta chains were sequenced from one sample in a study of T cells in lung cancer brain metastases (dated by TCRdb to the late 2010s). Receptors were amplified or captured by the immunoSEQ multiplex PCR assay. Sourced from immuneACCESS, this table was stored by TCRdb with only in-frame sequences that have V and J called. A share of the clones is absent; for the studies checked, an unresolved V gene accounts for under half, and the remainder has no known explanation. The sample table lists roughly 1,900 clones, about 89% of them with a count of one. The ten largest clonotypes hold 3.5% to 5% of the sample. Sequenced sample: tumor tissue from a brain metastasis. The cell subset or site label, as the study defines it: paired resected brain metastasis. Every receptor here comes from a woman aged 45-60 years with non-small cell lung cancer that had spread to the brain.

The chain has TRBV5-6 and TRBJ1-5; 7 bases map to TRBD1. The CDR3 has 13 amino acids. Germline assignment: CDR1 SGHDT and CDR2 YYEEEE. The trim removed 1 base at V and 5 bases at J, leaving 0 bases unmatched. As DNA, the CDR3 is TGTGCCAGCAGCTTGACAGGGGATCAGCCCCAGCATTTT. This sequence encodes CASSLTGDQPQHF.

The chain recombines TRBV6-5 with TRBJ2-7; D perhaps matches TRBD1 (6 bases). The CDR3 runs to 15 residues. Looked up from germline, CDR1 is MNHEY and CDR2 is SVGAGI. With 3 bases removed from V and 6 bases from J, the gap between germline ends came to 18 bases. CDR3 sequence: CASSYALRGAPEQYF. The CDR3 DNA is TGTGCCAGCAGTTATGCGCTCAGGGGAGCTCCCGAGCAGTACTTC.

V gene TRBV4-3 combines with J gene TRBJ1-5, with D maybe TRBD1 (6 bases). This CDR3 has 16 residues. CDR1 is LGHNA and CDR2 is YSLEER in the germline V gene. Trimming took 0 bases from V and 7 from J, leaving 16 bases between them. The CDR3 region is CASSQEATGFGQPQHF. CDR3 sequence (DNA): TGCGCCAGCAGCCAAGAGGCCACAGGGTTTGGGCAGCCCCAGCATTTT.

This chain joins TRBV14 and TRBJ1-4; no clear D gene. The germline V gene encodes CDR1 SGHDN and CDR2 FVKESK. The V gene lost 4 bases and the J gene lost 2 bases, with 11 bases spanning the gap. CDR3 size: 15 residues. The CDR3 region is CASSRPGKTNEKLFF. In DNA form, the CDR3 reads TGTGCCAGCAGCCGACCAGGCAAGACTAATGAAAAACTGTTTTTT.

V is TRBV6-6 and J is TRBJ2-2; maybe TRBD2 (5 bases). V was cut by 6 bases and J by 6 bases, with 14 bases left in between. The CDR3 extends over 14 amino acids. Germline V lookup: CDR1 MNHNY, CDR2 SVGAGI (reference sequence). CDR3 protein: CASSLDYFSGELFF. The DNA of the CDR3 is TGTGCCAGCAGCCTTGACTACTTCTCCGGGGAGCTGTTTTTT.

The chain carries TRBV7-2 and TRBJ2-5; D unclear. This CDR3 contains 13 residues. With 3 bases removed from V and 13 bases from J, the gap between germline ends came to 18 bases. Germline V lookup: CDR1 SGHTA, CDR2 FQGNSA. The CDR3 loop is CASSFSESSMLYF. The CDR3 bases are TGTGCCAGCAGCTTTTCCGAAAGTAGCATGCTGTACTTC.

The V gene is TRBV6-5, the J gene TRBJ1-2; no firm D call. This CDR3 region has 12 residues. Trimming left V 6 bases short and J 0 bases short, with 5 bases between. Germline CDR1 and CDR2: MNHEY and SVGAGI. The CDR3 is CASRSANYGYTF. The CDR3 DNA follows: TGTGCCAGCAGGTCAGCTAACTATGGCTACACCTTC.

This clone has a single count. The chain recombines TRBV6-5 with TRBJ1-2, with D tentatively TRBD1 (5 bases). The V gene lost 0 bases and the J gene lost 8 bases, with 13 bases spanning the gap. The CDR3 totals 14 residues. CDR1 MNHEY and CDR2 SVGAGI come from the germline V gene. CDR3 loop: CASSYSSKGLGYTF. The CDR3, as DNA: TGTGCCAGCAGTTACTCTTCGAAGGGGCTGGGCTACACCTTC.

This clone is a singleton in its sample. J is TRBJ1-1 and V is TRBV9, with D uncertain. This CDR3 contains 14 residues. Germline-derived CDR1 and CDR2 are SGDLS and YYNGEE. V dropped 0 bases and J dropped 1 base, with 7 bases sitting between them. CDR3 in amino acids: CASSVVPGNTEAFF. The CDR3 nucleotides read TGTGCCAGCAGCGTAGTACCGGGGAACACTGAAGCTTTCTTT.

The rearrangement links TRBV29-1 to TRBJ1-4, with D maybe TRBD1 (5 bases). Per the germline V gene, CDR1 is SQVTM and CDR2 is ANQGSEA. V was pared by 6 bases and J by 3 bases, with 11 bases between. CDR3 length: 13 residues. The CDR3, as DNA: TGCAGCGTCGCAGGGTCCTCTAATGAAAAACTGTTTTTT. It is translated as CSVAGSSNEKLFF.

The chain recombines TRBV10-3 with TRBJ2-7; D gene ambiguous. Germline CDR1 reads ENHRY; CDR2 reads SYGVKD. V shed 10 bases and J shed 3 bases, with 10 bases lying between them. This CDR3 is 11 amino acids long. The DNA for the CDR3 is TGTGCCACCTCGCATGACTACGAGCAGTACTTC. It is translated as CATSHDYEQYF.

In DNA form, the CDR3 reads TGTGCCAGCAGCTTCGGCAACGCCTACGAGCAGTACTTC. Its translation: CASSFGNAYEQYF. The chain has TRBV7-2 and TRBJ2-7; D ambiguous. The V gene lost 3 bases and the J gene lost 2 bases, with 8 bases spanning the gap. The CDR3 contains 13 residues. CDR1 and CDR2 (germline): SGHTA, FQGNSA.

This chain uses TRBV6-6 with TRBJ1-3; D unresolved. The germline CDR1 and CDR2 sequences are MNHNY and SVGAGI (reference sequence). The CDR3 sequence is 12 residues long. The V end was cut by 5 bases, the J end by 7 bases, with 9 bases between. The DNA for the CDR3 is TGTGCCAGCAGTCGCCCAAGGAACACCATATATTTT. It specifies CASSRPRNTIYF.

The V and J genes are TRBV28 and TRBJ2-3; D not certain. This CDR3 comprises 14 residues. CDR1 is MDHEN and CDR2 is SYDVKM in the germline V gene. V was pared by 4 bases and J by 6 bases, with 14 bases between. The chain's CDR3 is CASSSTEGMDTQYF. The CDR3 bases are TGTGCCAGCAGTTCCACCGAAGGGATGGATACGCAGTATTTT.

The CDR3 DNA reads as TGTGCCAGCAGTTCGGATAACACCGGGGAGCTGTTTTTT. It codes for CASSSDNTGELFF. This sequence joins TRBV27 and TRBJ2-2, with D hard to call. V dropped 4 bases and J dropped 2 bases, with 5 bases sitting between them. In germline, CDR1 is MNHEY, CDR2 SMNVEV (reference sequence). CDR3 size: 13 residues.

The chain couples TRBV9 to TRBJ1-1; D is unclear. Trimming removed 0 bases at V and 4 bases at J, with 13 bases between. The germline V gene encodes CDR1 SGDLS and CDR2 YYNGEE. CDR3 length equals 15 residues. The CDR3: CASSVVEGMVTEAFF. CDR3 nucleotide sequence: TGTGCCAGCAGCGTAGTCGAAGGGATGGTCACTGAAGCTTTCTTT.

This chain connects TRBV30 to TRBJ2-5; D tentatively reads TRBD1 or TRBD2 (5 bases each). CDR3 size: 16 residues. Germline V gives CDR1 GTSNPN, CDR2 SVGIG (reference sequence). Trimming shortened V by 1 base and J by 1 base, and 16 bases separated the two germline ends. The CDR3 protein is CAWSAGNPGTQETQYF. CDR3 in DNA: TGTGCCTGGAGTGCCGGAAACCCCGGGACCCAAGAGACCCAGTACTTC.

The rearrangement uses TRBV9 and TRBJ2-1, with D possibly TRBD2 on 5 matching bases. The CDR3 is 17 residues long. In germline, CDR1 is SGDLS, CDR2 YYNGEE. V gave up 3 bases and J gave up 0 bases, with 16 bases separating them. DNA of the CDR3: TGTGCCAGCAGCGGAGGGCTCGAGGTGAGCTCCTACAATGAGCAGTTCTTC. Protein: CASSGGLEVSSYNEQFF.

The genes are TRBV6-5 and TRBJ1-4; the match to TRBD1 covers 7 bases. CDR3 length: 15 residues. CDR1 and CDR2 from the germline V gene are MNHEY and SVGAGI. J lost 3 bases, V lost 5 bases, and 6 bases had no gene match. The CDR3 bases are TGTGCCAGCAGTCCTACAGGGGCCCCTAATGAAAAACTGTTTTTT. Translating gives CASSPTGAPNEKLFF.

The J gene is TRBJ2-3, the V gene TRBV9; TRBD2 matches at 8 bases. CDR3 length: 16 amino acids. Losses at the gene ends were 2 bases for V and 4 bases for J; bases not matched to a gene: 9. Germline values: CDR1 SGDLS, CDR2 YYNGEE. The CDR3 protein is CASSVIAGPEPDTQYF. CDR3 nucleotides: TGTGCCAGCAGCGTCATAGCGGGACCCGAGCCAGATACGCAGTATTTT.

The chain uses TRBV7-9 and TRBJ1-4; unclear D gene. V was cut by 6 bases and J by 0 bases, with 14 bases left in between. Germline values: CDR1 SEHNR, CDR2 FQNEAQ (reference sequence). The CDR3 extends over 16 amino acids. In DNA form, the CDR3 reads TGTGCCAGCAGTCCTGTTCCGGGTACAACTAATGAAAAACTGTTTTTT. This codes for CASSPVPGTTNEKLFF.

The J gene is TRBJ1-2, the V gene TRBV30, with D possibly TRBD1 on 5 matching bases. Per germline, CDR1 GTSNPN and CDR2 SVGIG (reference sequence). The CDR3 has 13 residues. V was clipped by 1 base and J by 8 bases, with 14 bases between them. The DNA of the CDR3 is TGTGCCTGGAGTGCGGTTGGGGGGGAAGGCTACACCTTC. As protein: CAWSAVGGEGYTF. Supplemented by reference TRBV30 and TRBJ1-2, the full variable domain reads SQTIHQWPATLVQPVGSPLSLECTVEGTSNPNLYWYRQAAGRGLQLLFYSVGIGQISSEVPQNLSASRPQDRQFILSSKKLLLSDSGFYLCAWSAVGGEGYTFGSGTRLTVV.